The 28 T cell receptor beta chains given below trace back to one sample, sequenced in a study of shared clonotypes between healthy human individuals. Some clones are missing from TCRdb's copy, which holds only in-frame ones; the method was immunoSEQ multiplex PCR. The sample consists of fewer than 650,000 clones, less than 80% of them appearing once. Input material: PBMCs. These receptors came from a woman aged 40 to 49 in good health. Some clones in this sample may be carry-over from other donors' samples.

The chain links TRBV29-1 to TRBJ2-7; 8 bases match TRBD1. The ends lost 3 bases at V and 7 bases at J; junction bases unmatched: 14. CDR1 is SQVTM, CDR2 ANQGSEA, per germline. This CDR3 is built from 15 residues. The DNA of the CDR3 is TGCAGCGTTGAGGACAGGCAGGGGGCCGTGCGGGAGCAGTACTTC. Translation gives CSVEDRQGAVREQYF.

This clone was seen a single time. V gene TRBV7-6 combines with J gene TRBJ1-5, with a tentative D call TRBD1 (6 bases). CDR3 length: 15 residues. Trimming pared 2 bases from V and 4 bases from J, leaving 12 bases between. Per the germline V gene, CDR1 is SGHVS and CDR2 is FNYEAQ. The CDR3 is CASSLSPGANQPQHF. CDR3 coding DNA: TGTGCCAGCAGCTTATCGCCAGGGGCGAATCAGCCCCAGCATTTT. Variable domain in full (rest from reference TRBV7-6 and TRBJ1-5): GAGVSQSPRYKVTKRGQDVALRCDPISGHVSLYWYRQALGQGPEFLTYFNYEAQQDKSGLPNDRFSAERPEGSISTLTIQRTEQRDSAMYRCASSLSPGANQPQHFGDGTRLSIL.

V and J are TRBV7-9 and TRBJ2-7, with 14 bases that match TRBD2. CDR1 is SEHNR and CDR2 is FQNEAQ in the germline V gene (reference sequence). The CDR3 is made up of 18 amino acids. The J segment lost 3 bases and the V segment lost 5 bases, leaving 12 bases of the junction unmatched. The CDR3 loop is CASSKGTSGGPIYYEQYF. The CDR3 DNA reads TGTGCCAGCAGCAAGGGGACTAGCGGGGGACCGATTTACTACGAGCAGTACTTC.

This sequence joins TRBV7-3 and TRBJ2-1, with TRBD1 identical over 9 bases. This CDR3 contains 14 residues. V lost 0 bases to trimming and J lost 7 bases; unmatched junction nucleotides: 1. Germline V CDR1 and CDR2: SGHTA, FQGTGA. CDR3: CASSLTGQGNEQFF. In DNA, the CDR3 is TGTGCCAGCAGCTTAACGGGACAGGGAAATGAGCAGTTCTTC.

This clone was picked up a small number of times. V and J are TRBV25-1 and TRBJ2-2, with D perhaps TRBD1 (5 bases). The V and J ends lost 1 base and 5 bases respectively, with 11 bases between them. This CDR3 has 15 residues. Germline V CDR1 and CDR2: MGHDK, SYGVNS. The CDR3 bases are TGTGCCAGCAGTGAATTTCAGGGCTGGACCGGGGAGCTGTTTTTT. Its protein is CASSEFQGWTGELFF.

The chain employs TRBV4-1 and TRBJ1-2; 9 bases align to TRBD1. V was clipped by 3 bases and J by 8 bases; unmatched bases: 13. This CDR3 spans 16 amino acids. Germline V gene sequence: CDR1 MGHRA, CDR2 YSYEKL. As DNA, the CDR3 is TGCGCCAGCAGCCACCGCGCCGGGACAGGGCCTATGGGCTACACCTTC. It yields the protein CASSHRAGTGPMGYTF.

This clone was seen more than once but under ten times. This same CDR3 is encoded by further DNA sequences in the sample. V usage is TRBV5-4 and J usage is TRBJ2-3, with TRBD2 identical over 11 bases. Germline V CDR1 and CDR2: SGHNT, YYREEE (reference sequence). This CDR3 is 16 amino acids long. With V trimmed by 0 bases and J by 4 bases, 4 bases remained unmatched. Here the CDR3 DNA reads TGTGCCAGCAGCTTGGGGACTAGCGGGCGGGCAGATACGCAGTATTTT. This encodes CASSLGTSGRADTQYF.

CDR3 DNA: TGTGCCAGCAGACCCGGTTTGTGGAACACTGAAGCTTTCTTT. Residues: CASRPGLWNTEAFF. The chain combines TRBV2 with TRBJ1-1; D uncertain. The V gene's germline CDR1 is SNHLY and CDR2 FYNNEI. V lost 6 bases and J lost 1, with 12 bases in between. The CDR3 is made up of 14 amino acids.

The chain recombines TRBV19 with TRBJ1-5; no firm D call. CDR1 is LNHDA and CDR2 is SQIVND in the germline V gene (reference sequence). Between the trimmed V and J ends, which lost 3 bases and 6 bases, there was a span of 9 bases. There are 13 residues in the CDR3. The CDR3 loop reads CASSIFNGQPQHF. In DNA, the CDR3 is TGTGCCAGTAGTATTTTTAATGGTCAGCCCCAGCATTTT.

The chain couples TRBV30 to TRBJ2-3; D possibly corresponds to TRBD2 (6 bases). The CDR3 totals 12 residues. V lost 3 bases and J lost 5, with 9 bases in between. The germline gives CDR1 GTSNPN, CDR2 SVGIG (reference sequence). The CDR3 DNA reads TGTGCCTGGAGGCGGGGTGGAGATACGCAGTATTTT. Translation: CAWRRGGDTQYF. The full variable domain, completed using reference TRBV30 and TRBJ2-3, is SQTIHQWPATLVQPVGSPLSLECTVEGTSNPNLYWYRQAAGRGLQLLFYSVGIGQISSEVPQNLSASRPQDRQFILSSKKLLLSDSGFYLCAWRRGGDTQYFGPGTRLTVL.

As regards this clone: A far larger clone differs by one base, so this is likely a read error. Different DNA sequences within this sample yield the same CDR3. The chain has TRBV11-2 and TRBJ2-1; no clear D. The CDR3 is 11 residues long. Germline loops: CDR1 SGHAT, CDR2 FQNNGV. V lost 3 bases and J lost 3, with 0 bases in between. The CDR3 spells CASSFYNEQFF. CDR3 bases: TGTGCCAGCAGCTTCTACAATGAGCAGTTCTTC. The variable domain in full, completed from reference TRBV11-2 and TRBJ2-1, reads EAGVAQSPRYKIIEKRQSVAFWCNPISGHATLYWYQQILGQGPKLLIQFQNNGVVDDSQLPKDRFSAERLKGVDSTLKIQPAKLEDSAVYLCASSFYNEQFFGPGTRLTVL.

In its sample, this clone was seen a few times. The chain links TRBV15 to TRBJ2-5; 8 nucleotides match TRBD1. The J call may be faulty, since TRBJ2-7 better matches the DNA end. Looked up from germline, CDR1 is LNHNV and CDR2 is YYDKDF (reference sequence). There are 13 residues in the CDR3. The CDR3 sequence is CATSRDRVTEQYF. CDR3 DNA: TGTGCCACCAGCAGGGACAGGGTAACCGAGCAGTACTTC.

The rearrangement uses TRBV7-3 and TRBJ2-3; no firm D call. Trimming pared 2 bases from V and 0 bases from J, leaving 12 bases between. Germline V gene lookup returns CDR1 SGHTA and CDR2 FQGTGA. The CDR3 covers 16 residues. This chain's CDR3 is CASSLGRQTSTDTQYF. In DNA, the CDR3 is TGTGCCAGCAGCTTAGGGCGGCAAACTAGCACAGATACGCAGTATTTT.

This clone was seen only once. The J gene is TRBJ2-6, the V gene TRBV2; D possibly corresponds to TRBD2 (5 bases). The CDR3 contains 16 residues. With 7 bases removed from V and 0 bases from J, the gap between germline ends came to 13 bases. Germline V gene lookup returns CDR1 SNHLY and CDR2 FYNNEI. In DNA form, the CDR3 reads TGTGCCAGCACTAGGGAGCAAGGCTCTGGGGCCAACGTCCTGACTTTC. The encoded protein is CASTREQGSGANVLTF.

This clone was seen more than once but under ten times. The chain uses TRBV5-4 and TRBJ2-3, with D possibly TRBD1 on 5 matching bases. The CDR3 totals 15 residues. Germline CDR1 is SGHNT and CDR2 is YYREEE (reference sequence). V dropped 4 bases and J dropped 2 bases, with 14 bases sitting between them. The CDR3 region is CASSLQVGYTDTQYF. The CDR3 DNA reads TGTGCCAGCAGCCTACAGGTGGGCTACACAGATACGCAGTATTTT.

The chain joins TRBV2 to TRBJ2-7; 10 bases agree with TRBD1. The CDR3 extends over 17 amino acids. Germline-derived CDR1 and CDR2 are SNHLY and FYNNEI. V gave up 6 bases and J gave up 2 bases; unmatched junction bases: 13. The DNA of the CDR3 is TGTGCCAGCAGCCCGCCCCGGGACAGGGGAATTACCTACGAGCAGTACTTC. Translated, it gives CASSPPRDRGITYEQYF. Full variable domain (outside the CDR3, taken from reference TRBV2 and TRBJ2-7): EPEVTQTPSHQVTQMGQEVILRCVPISNHLYFYWYRQILGQKVEFLVSFYNNEISEKSEIFDDQFSVERPDGSNFTLKIRSTKLEDSAMYFCASSPPRDRGITYEQYFGPGTRLTVT.

The rearrangement uses TRBV4-2 and TRBJ2-1; TRBD2 matches 7 bases. There are 16 residues in the CDR3. Unmatched junction bases numbered 8, after V lost 1 base and J lost 5 bases. Germline V gene data show CDR1 as LGHNA and CDR2 as YNFKEQ. The CDR3, as DNA: TGTGCCAGCAGCCAAGTATCCCTAGCGGCAGACAATGAGCAGTTCTTC. It specifies CASSQVSLAADNEQFF.

This clone came up once. Within the sample, other DNA sequences also encode this same CDR3. The rearrangement links TRBV7-9 to TRBJ2-7; a weak D match, TRBD1 (5 bases). The V end was cut by 5 bases, the J end by 3 bases, with 8 bases between. Germline V gene sequence: CDR1 SEHNR, CDR2 FQNEAQ (reference sequence). The CDR3 is 12 amino acids. The chain's CDR3 is CASSLQGYEQYF. As DNA, the CDR3 is TGTGCCAGCAGCCTGCAGGGCTACGAGCAGTACTTC. The full variable domain, with the rest looked up from reference TRBV7-9 and TRBJ2-7, is DTGVSQNPRHKITKRGQNVTFRCDPISEHNRLYWYRQTLGQGPEFLTYFQNEAQLEKSRLLSDRFSAERPKGSFSTLEIQRTEQGDSAMYLCASSLQGYEQYFGPGTRLTVT.

The DNA for the CDR3 is TGTGCCAGCAGCTTAGAGACAGGTTACAATCAGCCCCAGCATTTT. Translated, it gives CASSLETGYNQPQHF. This chain links TRBV7-2 with TRBJ1-5, with D perhaps TRBD1 (6 bases). Germline loops: CDR1 SGHTA, CDR2 FQGNSA. The CDR3 spans 15 residues. V lost 1 base to trimming and J lost 3 bases, with 10 bases between them.

A remark on this clone: Being one base from a much bigger clone, this may be a read error. The sample contains more than one DNA sequence encoding this CDR3. The J gene is TRBJ2-5, the V gene TRBV11-1, with unresolved D. In germline, CDR1 is SGHAT, CDR2 FQDESV (reference sequence). V lost 1 base and J lost 4, with 1 base in between. There are 11 residues in the CDR3. The CDR3 loop reads CASSLGETQYF. The CDR3 nucleotides are TGTGCCAGCAGCTTAGGAGAGACCCAGTACTTC.

The chain couples TRBV7-8 to TRBJ2-7, with 8 positions matching TRBD2. The germline V gene has CDR1 SGHVS and CDR2 FQNEAQ. The CDR3 runs 17 residues. J gave up 3 bases and V 1 base, and 11 bases lay outside the gene matches. The CDR3 spells CASSLVLLADANYEQYF. For the CDR3, the DNA is TGTGCCAGCAGCTTAGTACTACTAGCGGACGCCAACTACGAGCAGTACTTC.

The V and J genes are TRBV7-3 and TRBJ2-3, with TRBD2 as a possible D gene (6 bases). From germline, CDR1 is SGHTA and CDR2 FQGTGA. V lost 2 bases and J lost 2, with 11 bases in between. The length of the CDR3 is 15 residues. The CDR3 is CASSLLGGNTDTQYF. CDR3 nucleotides: TGTGCCAGCAGCTTACTCGGCGGGAACACAGATACGCAGTATTTT.

The V and J genes are TRBV7-9 and TRBJ1-1; D is perhaps TRBD1 (5 bases). V was clipped by 4 bases and J by 3 bases, with 12 bases between them. Per germline, CDR1 SEHNR and CDR2 FQNEAQ (reference sequence). CDR3 size: 14 residues. CDR3 bases: TGTGCCAGCAGCTCGGGACCGAGGGACACTGAAGCTTTCTTT. Translating it yields CASSSGPRDTEAFF.

This clone was picked up many times. The sample carries other DNA sequences with the same CDR3. The chain uses TRBV5-1 and TRBJ2-7; a weak D match, TRBD2 (5 bases). In germline, CDR1 is SGHRS, CDR2 YFSETQ. Deletions cut 0 bases from V and 3 bases from J, with 10 bases between. The CDR3 runs to 14 residues. CDR3 sequence: CASSLGGSGYEQYF. CDR3 DNA sequence: TGCGCCAGCAGCTTGGGAGGGTCGGGCTACGAGCAGTACTTC.

About this clone itself: A much larger clonotype is one base distant, so this may be a read error. The chain is built from TRBV5-1 and TRBJ2-5; D call uncertain. The end of the DNA is better explained by TRBJ2-7, so the J call may be wrong. CDR3 length: 11 amino acids. The germline V gene has CDR1 SGHRS and CDR2 YFSETQ. CDR3 loop: CASSSTYEQYF. DNA for the CDR3: TGCGCCAGCAGCTCCACCTACGAGCAGTACTTC.

CDR3 sequence: CASSEALNEQFF. CDR3 bases: TGTGCCAGCAGTGAGGCCCTCAATGAGCAGTTCTTC. The chain employs TRBV2 and TRBJ2-1; D is unresolved. The length of the CDR3 is 12 residues. The V gene's germline CDR1 is SNHLY and CDR2 FYNNEI. V was clipped by 3 bases and J by 6 bases, with 6 bases between them.

This clone was seen a few times. Since a much larger clone is just one base distant, this may be a read error. Other nucleotide sequences from this sample produce the same CDR3. The gene calls are TRBV7-2 and TRBJ2-1; no reliable D call. The CDR3 consists of 11 residues. CDR1 is SGHTA, CDR2 FQGNSA, per germline. V shed 5 bases and J shed 2 bases, with 1 base lying between them. The DNA of the CDR3 is TGTGCCAGCAGCCCCTACAATGAGCAGTTCTTC. The encoded protein is CASSPYNEQFF.

The genes are TRBV11-2 and TRBJ2-7; the D is unclear. The CDR3 consists of 15 residues. V was shortened by 5 bases and J by 0 bases, with 14 bases between the two germline ends. CDR1 and CDR2 (germline): SGHAT, FQNNGV. The CDR3 sequence: CASSPLSGYSYEQYF. CDR3 DNA sequence: TGTGCCAGCAGCCCTCTGTCCGGGTACTCCTACGAGCAGTACTTC.